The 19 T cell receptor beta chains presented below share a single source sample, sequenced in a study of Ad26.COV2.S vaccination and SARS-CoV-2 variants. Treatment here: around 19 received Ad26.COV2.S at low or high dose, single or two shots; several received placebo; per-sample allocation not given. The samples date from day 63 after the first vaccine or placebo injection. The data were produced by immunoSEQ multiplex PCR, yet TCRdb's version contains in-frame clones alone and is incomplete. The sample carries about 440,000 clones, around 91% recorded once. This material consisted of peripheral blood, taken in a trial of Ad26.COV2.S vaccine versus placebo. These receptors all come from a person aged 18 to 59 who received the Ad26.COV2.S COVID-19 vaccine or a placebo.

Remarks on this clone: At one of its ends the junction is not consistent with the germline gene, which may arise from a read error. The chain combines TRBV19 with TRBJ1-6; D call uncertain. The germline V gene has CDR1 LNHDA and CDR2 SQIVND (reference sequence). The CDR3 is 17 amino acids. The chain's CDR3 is CATSRTTSSARNSPLHF. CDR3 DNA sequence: TGTGCCACTAGTAGGACTACATCGTCTGCGCGGAATTCACCCCTCCACTTT.

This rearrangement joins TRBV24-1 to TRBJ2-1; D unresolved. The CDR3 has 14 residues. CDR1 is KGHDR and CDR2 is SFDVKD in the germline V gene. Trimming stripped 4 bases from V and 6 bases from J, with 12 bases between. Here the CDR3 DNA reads TGTGCCACCAGTGAACCTTTAACCGCCAATGAGCAGTTCTTC. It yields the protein CATSEPLTANEQFF.

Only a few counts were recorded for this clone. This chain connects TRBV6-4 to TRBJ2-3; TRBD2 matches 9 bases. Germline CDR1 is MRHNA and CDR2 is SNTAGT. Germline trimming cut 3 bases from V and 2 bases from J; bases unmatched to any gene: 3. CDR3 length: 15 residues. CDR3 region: CASSEGLADTDTQYF. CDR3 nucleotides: TGTGCCAGCAGTGAGGGACTAGCCGACACAGATACGCAGTATTTT.

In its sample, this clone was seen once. CDR3 residues: CASSQIIDTQYF. The CDR3, as DNA: TGTGCCAGCAGTCAAATAATAGATACGCAGTATTTT. This chain uses TRBV12-3 or TRBV12-4 with TRBJ2-3; D not certain. V shed 5 bases and J shed 5 bases, with 8 bases lying between them. The CDR3 covers 12 residues.

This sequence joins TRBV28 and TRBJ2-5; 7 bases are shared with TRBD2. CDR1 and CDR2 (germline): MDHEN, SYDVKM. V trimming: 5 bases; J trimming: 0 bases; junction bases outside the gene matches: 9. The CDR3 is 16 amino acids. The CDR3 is CASSPPSAGYQETQYF. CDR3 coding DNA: TGTGCCAGCAGTCCCCCCTCAGCGGGGTACCAAGAGACCCAGTACTTC.

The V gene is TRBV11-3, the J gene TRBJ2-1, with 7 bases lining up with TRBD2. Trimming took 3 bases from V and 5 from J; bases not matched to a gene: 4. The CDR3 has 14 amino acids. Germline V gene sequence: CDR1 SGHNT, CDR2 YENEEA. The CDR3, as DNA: TGTGCCAGCAGCTTTGGGGGGGGAAACAATGAGCAGTTCTTC. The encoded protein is CASSFGGGNNEQFF. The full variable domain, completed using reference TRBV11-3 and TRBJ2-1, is EAGVVQSPRYKIIEKKQPVAFWCNPISGHNTLYWYLQNLGQGPELLIRYENEEAVDDSQLPKDRFSAERLKGVDSTLKIQPAELGDSAVYLCASSFGGGNNEQFFGPGTRLTVL.

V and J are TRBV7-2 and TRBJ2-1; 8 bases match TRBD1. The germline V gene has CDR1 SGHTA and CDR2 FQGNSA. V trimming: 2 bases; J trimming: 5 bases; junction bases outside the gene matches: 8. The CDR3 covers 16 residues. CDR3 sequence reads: CASSLRGTGLHNEQFF. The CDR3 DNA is TGTGCCAGCAGCTTACGAGGGACAGGTCTCCACAATGAGCAGTTCTTC. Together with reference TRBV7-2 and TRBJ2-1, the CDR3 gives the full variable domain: GAGVSQSPSNKVTEKGKDVELRCDPISGHTALYWYRQSLGQGLEFLIYFQGNSAPDKSGLPSDRFSAERTGGSVSTLTIQRTQQEDSAVYLCASSLRGTGLHNEQFFGPGTRLTVL.

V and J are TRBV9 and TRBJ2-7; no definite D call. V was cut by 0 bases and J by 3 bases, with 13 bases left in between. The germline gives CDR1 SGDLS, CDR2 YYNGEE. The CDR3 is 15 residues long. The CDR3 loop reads CASSVAPQEDYEQYF. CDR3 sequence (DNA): TGTGCCAGCAGCGTAGCCCCGCAGGAAGACTACGAGCAGTACTTC.

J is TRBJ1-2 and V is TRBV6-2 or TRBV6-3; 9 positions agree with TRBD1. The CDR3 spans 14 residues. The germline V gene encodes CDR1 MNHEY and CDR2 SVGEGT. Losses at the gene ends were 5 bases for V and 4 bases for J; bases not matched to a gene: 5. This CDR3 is CASSIQGAPYGYTF. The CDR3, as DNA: TGTGCCAGCAGTATACAGGGGGCGCCCTATGGCTACACCTTC.

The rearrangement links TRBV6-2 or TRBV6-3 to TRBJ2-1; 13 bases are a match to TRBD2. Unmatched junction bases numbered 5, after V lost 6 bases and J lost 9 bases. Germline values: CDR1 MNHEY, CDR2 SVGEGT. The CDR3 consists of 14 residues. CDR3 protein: CASSGLAGAGEQFF. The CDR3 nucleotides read TGTGCCAGCAGCGGACTAGCGGGAGCGGGTGAGCAGTTCTTC.

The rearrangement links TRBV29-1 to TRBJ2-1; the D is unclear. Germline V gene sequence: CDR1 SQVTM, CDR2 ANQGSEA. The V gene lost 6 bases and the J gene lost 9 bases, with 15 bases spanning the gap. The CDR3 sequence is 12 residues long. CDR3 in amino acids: CSVSGHTIEQFF. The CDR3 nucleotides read TGCAGCGTATCCGGGCACACAATTGAGCAGTTCTTC.

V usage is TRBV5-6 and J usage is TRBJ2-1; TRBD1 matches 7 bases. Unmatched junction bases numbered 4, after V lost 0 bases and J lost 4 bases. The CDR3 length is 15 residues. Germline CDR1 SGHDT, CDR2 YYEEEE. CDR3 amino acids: CASSLAWTGYNEQFF. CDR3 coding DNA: TGTGCCAGCAGCTTGGCCTGGACAGGATACAATGAGCAGTTCTTC.

CDR3 nucleotides: TGTGCCAGCAGCAAGACTAGCTCCTACGAGCAGTACTTC. It codes for CASSKTSSYEQYF. The chain combines TRBV9 with TRBJ2-7; TRBD2 might be the D (6 bases). The germline V and J ends were trimmed by 4 bases and 0 bases, with 8 bases remaining between them. The CDR3 sequence is 13 residues long. Germline V CDR1 and CDR2: SGDLS, YYNGEE.

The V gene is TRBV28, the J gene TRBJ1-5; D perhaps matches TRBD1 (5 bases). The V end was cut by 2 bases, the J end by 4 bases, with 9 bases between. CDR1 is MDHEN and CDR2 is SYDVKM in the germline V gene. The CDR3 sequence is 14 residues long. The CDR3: CASSLSRDNQPQHF. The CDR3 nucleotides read TGTGCCAGCAGTTTAAGCAGGGATAATCAGCCCCAGCATTTT. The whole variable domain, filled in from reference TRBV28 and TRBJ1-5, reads DVKVTQSSRYLVKRTGEKVFLECVQDMDHENMFWYRQDPGLGLRLIYFSYDVKMKEKGDIPEGYSVSREKKERFSLILESASTNQTSMYLCASSLSRDNQPQHFGDGTRLSIL.

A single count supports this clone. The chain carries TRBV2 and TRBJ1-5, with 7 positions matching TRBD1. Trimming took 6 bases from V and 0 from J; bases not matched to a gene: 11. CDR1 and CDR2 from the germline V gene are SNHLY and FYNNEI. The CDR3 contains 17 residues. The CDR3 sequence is CASSKEGTAYSNQPQHF. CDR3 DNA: TGTGCCAGCAGCAAGGAGGGGACAGCCTATAGCAATCAGCCCCAGCATTTT.

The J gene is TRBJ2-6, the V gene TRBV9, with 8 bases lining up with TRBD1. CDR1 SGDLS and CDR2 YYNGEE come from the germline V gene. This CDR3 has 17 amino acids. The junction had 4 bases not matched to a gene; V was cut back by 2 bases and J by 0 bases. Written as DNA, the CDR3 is TGTGCCAGCAGCGTCCACAGGGGGAGCTCTGGGGCCAACGTCCTGACTTTC. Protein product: CASSVHRGSSGANVLTF.

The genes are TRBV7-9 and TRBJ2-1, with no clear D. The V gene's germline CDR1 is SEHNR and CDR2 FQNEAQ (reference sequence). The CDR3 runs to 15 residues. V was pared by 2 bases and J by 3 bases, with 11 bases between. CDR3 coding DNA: TGTGCCAGCAGCTTAAGTCTCCGAGTCTACAATGAGCAGTTCTTC. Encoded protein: CASSLSLRVYNEQFF.

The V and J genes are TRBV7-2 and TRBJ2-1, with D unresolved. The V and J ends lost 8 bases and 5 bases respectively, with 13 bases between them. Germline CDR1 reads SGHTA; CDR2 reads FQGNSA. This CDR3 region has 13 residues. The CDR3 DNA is TGTGCCAGCGAGCAAGGTACGAACAATGAGCAGTTCTTC. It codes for CASEQGTNNEQFF.

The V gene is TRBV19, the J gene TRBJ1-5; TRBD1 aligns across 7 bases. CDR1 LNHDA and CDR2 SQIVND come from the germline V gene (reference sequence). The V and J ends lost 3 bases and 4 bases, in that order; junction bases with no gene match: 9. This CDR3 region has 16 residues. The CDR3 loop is CASSIPGTAFNQPQHF. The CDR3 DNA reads TGTGCCAGTAGTATCCCCGGGACAGCATTTAATCAGCCCCAGCATTTT.